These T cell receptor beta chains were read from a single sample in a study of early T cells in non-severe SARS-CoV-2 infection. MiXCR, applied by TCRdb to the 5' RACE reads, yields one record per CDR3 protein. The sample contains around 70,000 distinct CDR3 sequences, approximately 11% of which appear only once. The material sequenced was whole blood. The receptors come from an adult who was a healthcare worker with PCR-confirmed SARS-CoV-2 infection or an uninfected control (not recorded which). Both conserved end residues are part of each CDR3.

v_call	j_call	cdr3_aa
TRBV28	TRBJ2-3	CASSSPDGRNTDTQYF
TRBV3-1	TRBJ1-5	CASSQSDRGGNQPQHF
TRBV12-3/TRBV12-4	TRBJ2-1	CASSLSNEQFF
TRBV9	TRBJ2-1	CASSVAAGYEGEQFF
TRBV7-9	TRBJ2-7	CASSSGQGAGNEQYF
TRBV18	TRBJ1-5	CASSYRGGNQPQHF
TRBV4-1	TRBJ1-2	CASSQDPIQGYGYTF
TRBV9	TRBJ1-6	CASSVDGDSPLHF
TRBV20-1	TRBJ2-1	CSARFQGSYNEQFF
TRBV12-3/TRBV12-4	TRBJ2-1	CASSPSGTEQFF
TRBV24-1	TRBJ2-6	CATSDFSGANVLTF
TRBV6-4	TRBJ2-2	CASSSSGTGELFF
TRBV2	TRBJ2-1	CASSAGTEDYNEQFF
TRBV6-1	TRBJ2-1	CASSGRPHGTSLHYNEQFF
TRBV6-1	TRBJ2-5	CASRTSWGETQYF
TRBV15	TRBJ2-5	CATRQGSSWETQYF
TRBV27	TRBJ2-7	CASSPRGSGDYEQYF
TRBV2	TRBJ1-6	CASTIVLTDSNSPLHF
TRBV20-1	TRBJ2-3	CSAEPMGTDTQYF
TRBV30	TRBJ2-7	CAWSTGQGGREQYF
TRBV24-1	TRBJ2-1	CATWQTSGAHEQFF
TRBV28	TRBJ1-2	CASSPGRIYGYTF
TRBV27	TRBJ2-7	CASSQHPDSLLYEQYF
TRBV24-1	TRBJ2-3	CATSASLAGGRDTQYF
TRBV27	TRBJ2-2	CASSLSYPTGELFF
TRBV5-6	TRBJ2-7	CASSRAGEAYEQYF
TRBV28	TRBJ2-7	CASSLIAVTGEQYF
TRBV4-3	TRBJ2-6	CASSQASSGVSGANVLTF
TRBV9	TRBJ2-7	CASSVGGAQHEQYF
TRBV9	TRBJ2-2	CASSAVGVGTGELFF
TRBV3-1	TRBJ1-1	CASSQPPGESEAFF
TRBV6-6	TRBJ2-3	CASSYTGRPTDTQYF
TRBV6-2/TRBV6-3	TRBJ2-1	CASSSSGSIYEQFF
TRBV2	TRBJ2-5	CASSERGLGKETQYF
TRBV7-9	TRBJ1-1	CASSPRTRGEAFF
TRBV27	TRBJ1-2	CASTTGTGHGYTF
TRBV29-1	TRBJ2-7	CSTKDRITYEQYF
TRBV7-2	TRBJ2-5	CASSRVVQETQYF
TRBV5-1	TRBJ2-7	CASSFQGYEQYF
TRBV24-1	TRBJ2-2	CATSDSLAGGYTGELFF
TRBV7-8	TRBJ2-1	CASSLGLAGVHEQFF
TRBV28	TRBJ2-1	CASSPGTTARNEQFF
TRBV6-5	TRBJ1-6	CASSPGTGHNSPLHF
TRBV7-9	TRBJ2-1	CASSPRTTVLYEQFF
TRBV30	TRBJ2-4	CAWRRQSKNIQYF
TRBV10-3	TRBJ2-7	CAISPGLAGGYEQYF